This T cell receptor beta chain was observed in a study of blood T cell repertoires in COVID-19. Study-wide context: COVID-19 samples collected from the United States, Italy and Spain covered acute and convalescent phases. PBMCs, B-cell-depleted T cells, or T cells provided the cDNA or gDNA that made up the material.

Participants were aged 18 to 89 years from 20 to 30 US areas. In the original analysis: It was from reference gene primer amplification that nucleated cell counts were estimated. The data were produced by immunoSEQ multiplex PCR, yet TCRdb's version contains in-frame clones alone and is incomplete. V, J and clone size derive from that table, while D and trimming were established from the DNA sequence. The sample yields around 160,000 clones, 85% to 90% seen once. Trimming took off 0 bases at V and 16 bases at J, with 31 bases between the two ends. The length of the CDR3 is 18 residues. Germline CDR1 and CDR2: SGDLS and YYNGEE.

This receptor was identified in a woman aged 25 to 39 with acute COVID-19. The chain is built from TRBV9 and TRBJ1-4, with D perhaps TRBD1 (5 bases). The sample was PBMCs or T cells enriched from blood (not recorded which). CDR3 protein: CASSVVALGEAGSPFQFF. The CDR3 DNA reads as TGTGCCAGCAGCGTAGTAGCCCTGGGGGAGGCAGGGTCTCCATTCCAGTTTTTT.